These 15 T cell receptor beta chains originate from one sample sequenced in a study of molecular identifiers for immune sequencing clone quantification. TCRdb fed the PCR reads into MiXCR, producing one record per CDR3 protein. The profile shows around 65,000 distinct CDR3 sequences, less than 20% of them singletons. Sequenced input: naive CD8+ T cells from blood, with Jurkat cell RNA spiked in. Subset specified: FACS-sorted CD8+CD4-CCR7+CD45RA+ naive T cells. The receptors derive from a human donor in good health. Some libraries in this study had Jurkat cell RNA spiked in.

This clonotype was counted a few times. The genes are TRBV4-1 and TRBJ2-7; the D gene is possibly TRBD1 (5 bases). Per the germline V gene, CDR1 is MGHRA and CDR2 is YSYEKL. This CDR3 is built from 14 residues. V was pared by 0 bases and J by 4 bases, with 10 bases between. The CDR3 coding sequence is TGCGCCAGCAGCCAAGAGGCAGGGCGATACGAGCAGTACTTC. Amino acids: CASSQEAGRYEQYF.

This chain uses TRBV7-9 with TRBJ2-6, with D perhaps matching TRBD1 (6 bases). V lost 1 base to trimming and J lost 3 bases, with 13 bases between them. The CDR3 totals 17 residues. Per the germline V gene, CDR1 is SEHNR and CDR2 is FQNEAQ (reference sequence). The CDR3 spells CASSLGTASIGANVLTF. CDR3 bases: TGTGCCAGCAGCTTAGGGACAGCTTCCATTGGGGCCAACGTCCTGACTTTC. Based on the CDR3 plus reference TRBV7-9 and TRBJ2-6, the full variable domain is DTGVSQNPRHKITKRGQNVTFRCDPISEHNRLYWYRQTLGQGPEFLTYFQNEAQLEKSRLLSDRFSAERPKGSFSTLEIQRTEQGDSAMYLCASSLGTASIGANVLTFGAGSRLTVL.

This clonotype was counted many times. The chain carries TRBV2 and TRBJ2-3; no reliable D call. Germline CDR1 reads SNHLY; CDR2 reads FYNNEI. Trimming took 8 bases from V and 2 from J, leaving 11 bases between them. The CDR3 is 13 amino acids. The CDR3 sequence: CASEQLITDTQYF. CDR3 nucleotide sequence: TGTGCCAGCGAGCAGCTGATCACAGATACGCAGTATTTT.

The chain links TRBV6-5 to TRBJ1-2; perhaps TRBD1 as D (5 bases). This CDR3 comprises 13 residues. The germline V gene has CDR1 MNHEY and CDR2 SVGAGI. V lost 2 bases and J 6 bases, leaving 10 bases between the germline ends. CDR3 bases: TGTGCCAGCAGTTACGGTCAGGGTAATGGCTACACCTTC. Translating gives CASSYGQGNGYTF.

The DNA for the CDR3 is TGTGCCAGCGGGGGTTTGAACACTGAAGCTTTCTTT. This translates into CASGGLNTEAFF. This sequence joins TRBV2 and TRBJ1-1; D is possibly TRBD1 (5 bases). This CDR3 spans 12 amino acids. The ends were cut back, 8 bases at V and 0 bases at J, with 7 bases in the middle. Germline V gene data show CDR1 as SNHLY and CDR2 as FYNNEI.

CDR3 amino acids: CSARDYLLADYDGQFF. CDR3 coding DNA: TGCAGTGCTAGAGATTATTTGCTAGCGGACTACGATGGGCAGTTCTTC. The V call is TRBV20-1, the J call TRBJ2-1; 7 bases fit TRBD2. V lost 0 bases to trimming and J lost 12 bases; unmatched junction nucleotides: 17. Germline V gene lookup returns CDR1 DFQATT and CDR2 SNEGSKA (reference sequence). The CDR3 extends over 16 amino acids.

The rearrangement links TRBV13 to TRBJ2-7, with D perhaps TRBD1 or TRBD2 (5 bases each). From germline, CDR1 is PRHDT and CDR2 FYEKMQ (reference sequence). The CDR3 length is 14 residues. Trimming left V 3 bases short and J 5 bases short, with 14 bases between. As DNA, the CDR3 is TGTGCCAGCAGCTTTTGGGGGAGCCTTAACGAGCAGTACTTC. Translated, it gives CASSFWGSLNEQYF. Complete variable domain (other parts from reference TRBV13 and TRBJ2-7): AAGVIQSPRHLIKEKRETATLKCYPIPRHDTVYWYQQGPGQDPQFLISFYEKMQSDKGSIPDRFSAQQFSDYHSELNMSSLELGDSALYFCASSFWGSLNEQYFGPGTRLTVT.

This clonotype was seen at least ten times. The rearrangement uses TRBV5-6 and TRBJ2-3; the D is unclear. This CDR3 is 15 amino acids long. Germline CDR1 and CDR2: SGHDT and YYEEEE. Trimming took off 1 base at V and 7 bases at J, with 16 bases between the two ends. Written as DNA, the CDR3 is TGTGCCAGCAGCTTGTCTGAGTCCGGTCCGTATACGCAGTATTTT. This gives the protein CASSLSESGPYTQYF.

As regards this clonotype: A read error may be the cause here, since a much bigger clone is one base away. The chain is built from TRBV4-1 and TRBJ2-1, with 11 bases fitting TRBD2. Germline CDR1 reads MGHRA; CDR2 reads YSYEKL. The CDR3 extends over 17 amino acids. J gave up 8 bases and V 2 bases, and 11 bases lay outside the gene matches. CDR3 sequence reads: CASSQRLAGGVGDEQFF. In nucleotides, the CDR3 is TGCGCCAGCAGCCAAAGGCTAGCGGGAGGAGTGGGCGATGAGCAGTTCTTC.

The table lists this clonotype with many counts. The V call is TRBV7-9, the J call TRBJ1-6; no clear D gene. V dropped 5 bases and J dropped 7 bases, with 12 bases sitting between them. There are 14 residues in the CDR3. The germline CDR1 and CDR2 sequences are SEHNR and FQNEAQ (reference sequence). This CDR3 reads CASSPPGPNSPLHF. CDR3 nucleotide sequence: TGTGCCAGCAGCCCCCCGGGCCCAAATTCACCCCTCCACTTT.

This clonotype appeared many times. This chain joins TRBV2 and TRBJ2-7, with D perhaps TRBD2 (5 bases). Trimming removed 4 bases from V and 0 bases from J, with 13 bases in between. CDR3 size: 15 residues. Germline V gene data show CDR1 as SNHLY and CDR2 as FYNNEI. The CDR3 DNA is TGTGCCAGCAGTGGTTTTGGACTGGACTCCTACGAGCAGTACTTC. Translated, it gives CASSGFGLDSYEQYF.

This clonotype was recorded many times. The chain is built from TRBV28 and TRBJ1-5; no clear D gene. Trimming cost V 4 bases and J 0 bases, with 19 bases left between them. Germline V gene sequence: CDR1 MDHEN, CDR2 SYDVKM. The CDR3 is 18 amino acids. CDR3 in amino acids: CASSSPRLGTYSNQPQHF. In DNA, the CDR3 is TGTGCCAGCAGTTCGCCCCGCTTGGGCACTTATAGCAATCAGCCCCAGCATTTT. Variable domain in full (rest from reference TRBV28 and TRBJ1-5): DVKVTQSSRYLVKRTGEKVFLECVQDMDHENMFWYRQDPGLGLRLIYFSYDVKMKEKGDIPEGYSVSREKKERFSLILESASTNQTSMYLCASSSPRLGTYSNQPQHFGDGTRLSIL.

In regard to this clonotype: The junction shows a germline mismatch at one end, possibly a read error. This rearrangement joins TRBV14 to TRBJ2-7; 8 bases match TRBD2. CDR1 SGHDN and CDR2 FVKESK come from the germline V gene. The CDR3 is 14 amino acids. The CDR3 protein is CASGHPGLAYEQYF. Written as DNA, the CDR3 is TGTGCCAGCGGCCATCCGGGACTAGCCTACGAGCAGTACTTC.

The table lists this clonotype with a few counts. The V gene is TRBV27, the J gene TRBJ1-5; D not resolved. Trimming pared 1 base from V and 7 bases from J, leaving 11 bases between. The germline gives CDR1 MNHEY, CDR2 SMNVEV (reference sequence). The CDR3 sequence is 14 residues long. The CDR3 region has the DNA TGTGCCAGCAGTTTATTGGGGATCGGGCAGCCCCAGCATTTT. Protein sequence: CASSLLGIGQPQHF.

This clonotype occurred a few times. A much larger clone sits a single nucleotide away, making a read error possible. The chain uses TRBV28 and TRBJ2-7, with 8 bases identical to TRBD1. The germline V gene has CDR1 MDHEN and CDR2 SYDVKM. The CDR3 runs to 15 residues. The CDR3 DNA reads as TGTGCCAGCAGTTTAGTTCAGGGGGCCCTCTACGGGCAGTACTTC. It yields the protein CASSLVQGALYGQYF.